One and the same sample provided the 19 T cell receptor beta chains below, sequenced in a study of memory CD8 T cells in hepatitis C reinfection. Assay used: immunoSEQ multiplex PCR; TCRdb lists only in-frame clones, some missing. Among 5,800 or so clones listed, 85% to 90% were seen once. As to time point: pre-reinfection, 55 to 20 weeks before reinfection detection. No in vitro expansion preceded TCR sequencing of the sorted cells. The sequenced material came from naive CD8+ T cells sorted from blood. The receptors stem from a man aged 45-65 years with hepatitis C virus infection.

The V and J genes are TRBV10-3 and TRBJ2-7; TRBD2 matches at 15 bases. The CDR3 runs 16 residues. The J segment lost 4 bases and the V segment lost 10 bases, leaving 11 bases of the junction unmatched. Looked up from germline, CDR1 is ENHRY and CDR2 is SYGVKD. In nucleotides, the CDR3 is TGTGCCACCGCGGGCGGGGGACTAGCGGGGGGATACGAGCAGTACTTC. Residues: CATAGGGLAGGYEQYF.

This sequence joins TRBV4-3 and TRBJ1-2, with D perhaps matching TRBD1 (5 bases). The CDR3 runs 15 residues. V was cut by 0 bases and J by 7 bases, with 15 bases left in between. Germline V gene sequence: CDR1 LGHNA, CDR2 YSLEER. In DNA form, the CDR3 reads TGCGCCAGCAGCCAAGATGGGAGGGGTTTGGGTGGCTACACCTTC. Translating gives CASSQDGRGLGGYTF.

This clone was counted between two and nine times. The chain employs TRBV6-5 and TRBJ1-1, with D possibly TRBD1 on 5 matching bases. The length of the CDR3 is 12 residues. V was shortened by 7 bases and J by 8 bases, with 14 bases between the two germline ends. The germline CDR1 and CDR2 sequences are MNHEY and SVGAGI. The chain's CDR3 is CASTYGGKEAFF. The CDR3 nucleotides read TGTGCCAGCACCTACGGGGGGAAGGAAGCTTTCTTT.

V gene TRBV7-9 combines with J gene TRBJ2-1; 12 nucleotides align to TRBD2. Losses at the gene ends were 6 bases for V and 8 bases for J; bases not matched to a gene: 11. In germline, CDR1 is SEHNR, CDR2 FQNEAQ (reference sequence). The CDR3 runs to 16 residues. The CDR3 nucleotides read TGTGCCAGCAGAATCCAGACTAGCGGGAGTTCCTATGAGCAGTTCTTC. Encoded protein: CASRIQTSGSSYEQFF. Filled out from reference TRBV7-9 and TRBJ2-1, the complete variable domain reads DTGVSQNPRHKITKRGQNVTFRCDPISEHNRLYWYRQTLGQGPEFLTYFQNEAQLEKSRLLSDRFSAERPKGSFSTLEIQRTEQGDSAMYLCASRIQTSGSSYEQFFGPGTRLTVL.

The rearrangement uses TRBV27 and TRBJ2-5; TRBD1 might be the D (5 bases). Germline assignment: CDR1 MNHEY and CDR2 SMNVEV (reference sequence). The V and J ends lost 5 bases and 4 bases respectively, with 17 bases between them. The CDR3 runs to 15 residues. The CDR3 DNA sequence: TGTGCCAGCAGTGGTAGGGCAGGGATGGGAGAGACCCAGTACTTC. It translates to CASSGRAGMGETQYF.

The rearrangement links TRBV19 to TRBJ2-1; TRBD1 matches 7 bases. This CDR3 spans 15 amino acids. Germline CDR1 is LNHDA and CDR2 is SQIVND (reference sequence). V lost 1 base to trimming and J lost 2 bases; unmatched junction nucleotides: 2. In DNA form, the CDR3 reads TGTGCCAGTAGTATAGTAGGGACAGCCTACAATGAGCAGTTCTTC. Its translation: CASSIVGTAYNEQFF.

The CDR3, as DNA: TGTGCCAGCAGTTTAACCCAGACAGGCGGGGGTGGCTACACCTTC. This translates into CASSLTQTGGGGYTF. The chain uses TRBV28 and TRBJ1-2; tentative D call: TRBD1 (6 bases). Germline CDR1 reads MDHEN; CDR2 reads SYDVKM. The CDR3 sequence is 15 residues long. V dropped 2 bases and J dropped 7 bases, with 17 bases sitting between them.

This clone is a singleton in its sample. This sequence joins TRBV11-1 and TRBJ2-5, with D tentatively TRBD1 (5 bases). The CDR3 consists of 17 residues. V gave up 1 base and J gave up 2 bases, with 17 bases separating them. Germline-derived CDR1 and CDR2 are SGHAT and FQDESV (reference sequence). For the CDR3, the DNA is TGTGCCAGCAGCTTAGAAGGTTCAGGGTCGTGGCAAGAGACCCAGTACTTC. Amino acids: CASSLEGSGSWQETQYF.

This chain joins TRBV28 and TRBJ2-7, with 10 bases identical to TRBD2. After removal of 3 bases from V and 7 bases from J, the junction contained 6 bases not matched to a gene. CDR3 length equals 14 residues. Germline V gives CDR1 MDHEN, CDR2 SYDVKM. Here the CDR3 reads CASSFLAGVGEQYF. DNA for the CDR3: TGTGCCAGCAGTTTCCTAGCGGGAGTGGGGGAGCAGTACTTC. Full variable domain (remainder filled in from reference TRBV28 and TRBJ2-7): DVKVTQSSRYLVKRTGEKVFLECVQDMDHENMFWYRQDPGLGLRLIYFSYDVKMKEKGDIPEGYSVSREKKERFSLILESASTNQTSMYLCASSFLAGVGEQYFGPGTRLTVT.

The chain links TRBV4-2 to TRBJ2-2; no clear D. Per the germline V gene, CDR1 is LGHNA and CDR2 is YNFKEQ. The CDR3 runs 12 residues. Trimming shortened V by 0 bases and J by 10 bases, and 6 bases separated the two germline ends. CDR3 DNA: TGTGCCAGCAGCCAAGAGGGCCCGGAGCTGTTTTTT. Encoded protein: CASSQEGPELFF.

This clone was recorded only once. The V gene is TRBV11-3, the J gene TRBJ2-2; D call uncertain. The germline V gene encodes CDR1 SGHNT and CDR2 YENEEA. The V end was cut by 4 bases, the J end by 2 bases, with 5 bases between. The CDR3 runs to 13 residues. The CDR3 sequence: CASSSHNTGELFF. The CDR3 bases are TGTGCCAGCAGCTCCCATAACACCGGGGAGCTGTTTTTT.

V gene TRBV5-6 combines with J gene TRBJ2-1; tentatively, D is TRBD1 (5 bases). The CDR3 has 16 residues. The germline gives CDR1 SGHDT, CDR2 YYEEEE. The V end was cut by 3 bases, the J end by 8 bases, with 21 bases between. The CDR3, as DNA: TGTGCCAGCAGCTCCCAGACAGAAAGTCTACTCTATGAGCAGTTCTTC. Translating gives CASSSQTESLLYEQFF.

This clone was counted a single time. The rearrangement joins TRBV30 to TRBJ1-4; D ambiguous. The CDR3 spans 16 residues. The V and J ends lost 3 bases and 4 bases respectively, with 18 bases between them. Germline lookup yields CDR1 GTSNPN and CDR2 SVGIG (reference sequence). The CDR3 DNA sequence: TGTGCCTGGAGGGGTCCCTTCGAGGGAAATAATGAAAAACTGTTTTTT. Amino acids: CAWRGPFEGNNEKLFF. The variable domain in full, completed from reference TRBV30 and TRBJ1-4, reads SQTIHQWPATLVQPVGSPLSLECTVEGTSNPNLYWYRQAAGRGLQLLFYSVGIGQISSEVPQNLSASRPQDRQFILSSKKLLLSDSGFYLCAWRGPFEGNNEKLFFGSGTQLSVL.

The CDR3 sequence is CASSDGIGNYEQYF. CDR3 DNA sequence: TGTGCCAGCAGCGACGGGATCGGGAATTACGAGCAGTACTTC. The chain carries TRBV7-9 and TRBJ2-7; weak D call: TRBD2 (5 bases). The CDR3 is 14 residues long. Germline assignment: CDR1 SEHNR and CDR2 FQNEAQ (reference sequence). Trimming stripped 5 bases from V and 4 bases from J, with 15 bases between.

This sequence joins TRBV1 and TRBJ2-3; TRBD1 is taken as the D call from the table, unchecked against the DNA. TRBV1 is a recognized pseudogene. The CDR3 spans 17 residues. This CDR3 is CTSSQDTPGQGPDTQYF. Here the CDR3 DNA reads TGCACCAGCAGCCAAGATACCCCGGGACAGGGGCCAGATACGCAGTATTTT.

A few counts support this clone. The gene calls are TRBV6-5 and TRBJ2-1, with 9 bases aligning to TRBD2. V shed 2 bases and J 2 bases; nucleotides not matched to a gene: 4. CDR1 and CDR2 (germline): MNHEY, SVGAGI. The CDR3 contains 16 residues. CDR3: CASSYTPSGTYNEQFF. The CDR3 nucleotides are TGTGCCAGCAGTTACACCCCTAGCGGGACCTACAATGAGCAGTTCTTC.

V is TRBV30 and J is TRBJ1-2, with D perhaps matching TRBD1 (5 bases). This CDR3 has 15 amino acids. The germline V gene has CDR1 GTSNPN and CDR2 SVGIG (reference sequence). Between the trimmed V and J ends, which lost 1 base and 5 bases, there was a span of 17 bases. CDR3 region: CAWSEGNDLWYGYTF. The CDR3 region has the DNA TGTGCCTGGAGTGAGGGGAACGATCTTTGGTATGGCTACACCTTC.

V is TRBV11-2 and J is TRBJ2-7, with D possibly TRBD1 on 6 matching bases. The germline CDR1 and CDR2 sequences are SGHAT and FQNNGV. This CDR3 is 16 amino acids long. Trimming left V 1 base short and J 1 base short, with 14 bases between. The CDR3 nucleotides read TGTGCCAGCAGCTTAGCGGTACAGGGTGGGTCCTACGAGCAGTACTTC. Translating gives CASSLAVQGGSYEQYF.

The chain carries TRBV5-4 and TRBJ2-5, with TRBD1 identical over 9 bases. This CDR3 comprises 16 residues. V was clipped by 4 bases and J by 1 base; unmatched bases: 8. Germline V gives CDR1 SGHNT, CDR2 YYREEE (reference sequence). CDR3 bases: TGTGCCAGCAGCACTAAAGGGACAGGGCCCCAAGAGACCCAGTACTTC. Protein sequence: CASSTKGTGPQETQYF.